This T cell receptor (beta chain) was captured in a study of CD8 T cells in ankylosing spondylitis. This clonotype was detected only a few times. One entry per CDR3 protein results from TCRdb running MiXCR on the 5' RACE reads. The data hold 250,000 or so distinct CDR3 sequences, with 18% observed a single time. This CDR3 is built from 14 residues. The V end was cut by 8 bases, the J end by 0 bases, with 11 bases between. From germline, CDR1 is MNHEY and CDR2 SMNVEV (reference sequence). The clonotype comes from a male donor with ankylosing spondylitis or in good health (not recorded which). Sequencing used blood, either unsorted or a sorted T cell fraction (not recorded which). The chain links TRBV27 to TRBJ2-1; TRBD1 might be the D (6 bases). CDR3 sequence reads: CASLGADSYNEQFF. The CDR3 nucleotides read TGTGCCAGCTTGGGGGCTGACTCCTACAATGAGCAGTTCTTC.